This TCR beta chain was sequenced for a study of blood T cell repertoires in COVID-19. Using immunoSEQ multiplex PCR, the repertoire was profiled, and TCRdb retains in-frame clones only, with some absent. The repertoire holds about 150,000 clones, with approximately 82% as singletons. V dropped 4 bases and J dropped 3 bases, with 10 bases sitting between them. Per the germline V gene, CDR1 is SGHRS and CDR2 is YFSETQ. The CDR3 has 13 amino acids. This clone was found many times. The sequence derives from a woman aged 50 to 65 with acute or convalescent COVID-19. The material sequenced was peripheral blood. The chain combines TRBV5-1 with TRBJ2-5; D gene unclear. CDR3 loop: CASSPPGEETQYF. CDR3 in DNA: TGCGCCAGCAGCCCCCCCGGAGAAGAGACCCAGTACTTC.